Sequencing of this T cell receptor (beta chain) was carried out in a study of T cell responses to AZD1222 COVID-19 vaccine (dated by TCRdb to the early 2020s). For context, the study as a whole: TCR sequencing covered roughly 230 trial participants: 207 given two doses of AZD1222 and some 25 given two doses of MenACWY control vaccine. Trial participants were enrolled by age into subgroups of 18-55, 56-69 and 70-plus years, and about 150, 27 and 61 TCR-sequenced participants, respectively, were included in these subgroups.

Points the paper makes about the study in general: Because no day 14 peak-response samples were available, repertoires were characterized only after the peak T cell response. Epitopes outside the regions mutated in the B.1.351 and B.1.1.7 variants were reportedly recognized by nearly half of the unique spike-specific TCRs. Participants were mostly white British and included more females than males, and it was suggested by the authors that clonal diversity may have been underestimated. In the small 56-69-year group, the increase in depth fell short of significance, most likely because of low power. CD4 TCRs associated with the vaccine covered the entire spike protein, and the dominant responses were in regions 160-218 and 743-854. Conclusions about previously exposed vaccinees are limited because only five to seven AZD1222 recipients were SARS-CoV-2 seropositive at baseline. A significant rise in spike-specific TCR breadth and depth was observed after two AZD1222 doses relative to day 0 and relative to MenACWY recipients.

Read against the paper, the sample's time point label means: about 28 days (+/-7) after the second vaccine dose. In the paper's terms, the treatment or condition label means: meningococcal conjugate vaccine given as trial control. Vaccinee samples were obtained from the UK trials COV001 and COV002, which included a single-blind randomized controlled phase 2/3 trial of AZD1222 (ChAdOx1 nCoV-19) in healthy adults. For TCRbeta chain sequencing, PBMC samples were collected from trial participants at day 0 and at day 28 after the second dose. The CDR3 regions of human TCRbeta chains were analyzed by immunosequencing. In the original analysis: TCRs in the repertoires were matched against a reference library of SARS-CoV-2-specific TCRs that had been generated with the MIRA antigen-specificity platform. Breadth was defined as the fraction of unique TCRs that were SARS-CoV-2-associated, and depth was defined as the fraction of total T cells that were SARS-CoV-2-associated. Each spike-specific TCR was assigned to its reactive spike region and to a CD4 or CD8 class using the MIRA data. Log10-transformed breadth and depth values were compared by one-way ANOVA with Sidak's multiple comparisons tests. In TCRdb, the immuneACCESS table is reduced to in-frame sequences with V and J assigned. These tables do not hold every clone; where another copy was compared, an unresolved V gene accounts for under half, and the others remain unexplained. V, J and clone size are those of that table, while D and trimming were read from the DNA. The sample table contains roughly 200,000 clones; only one count was recorded for 85% to 95% of them. Clones ranked in the top ten supply around 0.93% of the sample.

This clone has just a few counts. No cognate antigen has been identified for it. The input lacks base qualities; no much larger clone sits a single base away. The V end loses 5 bases and the J end loses 4 bases, and a stretch of 11 bases separates them. CDR1 and CDR2 (SGHVS, FQNEAQ) derive from the germline V gene. From its cysteine to its phenylalanine, the CDR3 spans 13 amino acids. Only the CDR3 DNA stays, 39 bases, in frame from base 1. The TCR originated in an adult who received the MenACWY meningococcal vaccine as a control. The rearranged chain carries TRBV7-8 and TRBJ1-2; TRBD1 is a weak D gene call, 6 bases matching. This specimen consisted of peripheral blood, obtained 28 days after the second dose of the MenACWY control vaccine. The sequenced DNA is TGTGCCAGCAGCCCAGGGGAGCGCTATGGCTACACCTTC. Its protein is CASSPGERYGYTF.